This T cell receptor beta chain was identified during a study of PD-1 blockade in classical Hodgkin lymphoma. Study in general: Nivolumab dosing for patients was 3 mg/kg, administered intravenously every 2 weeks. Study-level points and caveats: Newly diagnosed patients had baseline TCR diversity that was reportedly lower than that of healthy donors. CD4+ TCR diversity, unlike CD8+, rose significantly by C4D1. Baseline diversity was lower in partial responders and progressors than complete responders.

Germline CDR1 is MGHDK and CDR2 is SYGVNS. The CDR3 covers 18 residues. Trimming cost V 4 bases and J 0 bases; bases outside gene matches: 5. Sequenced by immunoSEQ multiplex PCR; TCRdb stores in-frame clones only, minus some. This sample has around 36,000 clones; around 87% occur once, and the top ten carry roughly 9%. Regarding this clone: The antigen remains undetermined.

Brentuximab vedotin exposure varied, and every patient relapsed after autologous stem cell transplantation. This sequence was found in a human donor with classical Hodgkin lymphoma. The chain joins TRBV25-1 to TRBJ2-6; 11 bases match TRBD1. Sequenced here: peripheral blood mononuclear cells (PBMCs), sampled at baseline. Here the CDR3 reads CASSAGQGAVSGANVLTF. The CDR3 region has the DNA TGTGCCAGCAGTGCCGGACAGGGGGCCGTCTCTGGGGCCAACGTCCTGACTTTC.